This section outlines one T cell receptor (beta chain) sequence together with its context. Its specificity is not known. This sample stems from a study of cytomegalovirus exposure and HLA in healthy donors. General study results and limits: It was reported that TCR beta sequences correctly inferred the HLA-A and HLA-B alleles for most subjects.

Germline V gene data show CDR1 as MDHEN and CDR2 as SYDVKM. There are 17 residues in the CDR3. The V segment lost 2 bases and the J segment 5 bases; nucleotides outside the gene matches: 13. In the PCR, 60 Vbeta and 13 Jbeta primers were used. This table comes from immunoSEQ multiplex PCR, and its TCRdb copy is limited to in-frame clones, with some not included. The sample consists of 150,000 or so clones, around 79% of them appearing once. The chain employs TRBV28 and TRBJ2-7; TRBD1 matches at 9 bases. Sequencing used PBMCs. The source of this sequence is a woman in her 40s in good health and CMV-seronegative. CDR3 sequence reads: CASSLITPRDRVNEQYF. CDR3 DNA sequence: TGTGCCAGCAGTTTAATTACGCCCCGGGACAGGGTAAACGAGCAGTACTTC.